This T cell receptor beta chain stems from a study of vaccination effects on CD4 cells after COVID-19. On this clone: No antigen is known for it. The junction and the germline gene differ at one end; a read error may be behind it.

After expansion with viral peptide pools in the ViraFEST assay, antigen-specific CD4+ T cells were sequenced. Investigators separated out CD4+ T cells once 10 days of culture had passed. The infection with SARS-CoV-2 (confirmed by PCR) occurred in this person between March and December 2020. Vaccine administered to participants consisted of two doses of either BNT162b2 or mRNA-1273. Repertoires were generated with immunoSEQ multiplex PCR, while TCRdb's copy carries only in-frame clones and drops some. There are 14,000 or so clones in the sample; about three quarters occur only once, and around 17% lies in the top ten. Germline V gene data show CDR1 as SGHRS and CDR2 as YFSETQ. The CDR3 totals 13 residues.

The source is a human donor who had a prior SARS-CoV-2 infection. Sequencing used CD4+ T cells from PBMCs cultured with SARS-CoV-2 spike peptides, obtained after COVID-19 vaccination. J is TRBJ2-5 and V is TRBV5-1, with no clear D. The CDR3 region has the DNA TGCGCCAGCAGTTTGGGTTTTGAAGAGACCCAGTACTTC. Amino acids: CASSLGFEETQYF.